Presented here are 22 T cell receptor beta chains from one specimen sequenced in a study of OX40 agonist ivuxolimab in advanced cancers. TCRdb's copy holds only in-frame clones and misses some; the assay was immunoSEQ multiplex PCR. The data contain more than 45,000 clones, about nine tenths of them singletons. The sequencing used CD4+ or CD8+ T cells sorted from blood, collected in a trial of the OX40 agonist ivuxolimab. These receptors came from an adult with an advanced solid tumor such as melanoma, head and neck, liver or kidney cancer.

The rearrangement uses TRBV7-3 and TRBJ2-5; 9 bases match TRBD1. V was clipped by 4 bases and J by 5 bases; unmatched bases: 5. Germline loops: CDR1 SGHTA, CDR2 FQGTGA. The CDR3 covers 14 residues. The CDR3 DNA is TGTGCCAGCAGCTCAACAGGGGGCCAGGAGACCCAGTACTTC. Translating gives CASSSTGGQETQYF.

The chain combines TRBV5-6 with TRBJ2-1, with 11 bases fitting TRBD2. J was trimmed by 13 bases and V by 1 base; bases with no gene match: 4. There are 13 residues in the CDR3. Germline CDR1 and CDR2: SGHDT and YYEEEE. In DNA, the CDR3 is TGTGCCAGCAGCTTGAGGCTAGCGGGGGGACAGTTCTTC. This translates into CASSLRLAGGQFF.

The rearrangement links TRBV10-1 to TRBJ2-7; D is unresolved. From germline, CDR1 is WNHNN and CDR2 SYGVQD (reference sequence). This CDR3 has 13 residues. Trimming stripped 2 bases from V and 4 bases from J, with 9 bases between. In DNA, the CDR3 is TGCGCCAGCAGTGAGGGGGATGCGTACGAGCAGTACTTC. Protein sequence: CASSEGDAYEQYF.

The rearrangement uses TRBV27 and TRBJ2-6, with D perhaps matching TRBD1 or TRBD2 (6 bases each). Trimming removed 5 bases at V and 4 bases at J, with 15 bases between. The CDR3 spans 16 residues. CDR1 is MNHEY, CDR2 SMNVEV, per germline (reference sequence). For the CDR3, the DNA is TGTGCCAGCAGTGTCCTCGGGGGCTCCGGGGCCAACGTCCTGACTTTC. This encodes CASSVLGGSGANVLTF.

The chain has TRBV19 and TRBJ2-1; TRBD2 aligns across 13 bases. Germline-derived CDR1 and CDR2 are LNHDA and SQIVND (reference sequence). V lost 5 bases to trimming and J lost 8 bases; unmatched junction nucleotides: 6. The CDR3 sequence is 15 residues long. The chain's CDR3 is CASSRLAGGLHEQFF. As DNA, the CDR3 is TGTGCCAGTAGTCGACTAGCGGGGGGCCTCCATGAGCAGTTCTTC.

This clone is a singleton in its sample. The chain recombines TRBV5-6 with TRBJ1-1, with D perhaps matching TRBD1 (5 bases). The CDR3 totals 15 residues. CDR1 and CDR2 from the germline V gene are SGHDT and YYEEEE. The V end lost 6 bases, the J end lost 4 bases, and 19 bases lay between the germline ends. The CDR3, as DNA: TGTGCCAGCAACGAAGAAAGAAGGGGCAGCACTGAAGCTTTCTTT. Its translation: CASNEERRGSTEAFF.

The chain joins TRBV15 to TRBJ2-2; maybe TRBD2 (6 bases). The V gene's germline CDR1 is LNHNV and CDR2 YYDKDF (reference sequence). CDR3 size: 17 residues. Between the trimmed V and J ends, which lost 0 bases and 6 bases, there was a span of 17 bases. The CDR3 DNA follows: TGTGCCACCAGCAGAGATCTTGATGGGGGGTTCGCCGGGGAGCTGTTTTTT. Its translation: CATSRDLDGGFAGELFF.

V and J are TRBV10-3 and TRBJ1-5, with D perhaps TRBD1 (5 bases). Germline loops: CDR1 ENHRY, CDR2 SYGVKD. The CDR3 has 14 amino acids. The V and J ends lost 6 bases and 4 bases respectively, with 13 bases between them. CDR3 amino acids: CAIRPDGGNQPQHF. The CDR3 nucleotides read TGTGCCATCAGACCCGACGGGGGGAATCAGCCCCAGCATTTT.

The chain uses TRBV19 and TRBJ1-2; TRBD1 matches 7 bases. Germline CDR1 LNHDA, CDR2 SQIVND (reference sequence). The CDR3 has 14 residues. J was trimmed by 2 bases and V by 5 bases; bases with no gene match: 5. The CDR3 loop reads CASSPTGDNYGYTF. The CDR3 coding sequence is TGTGCCAGTAGTCCTACAGGGGACAACTATGGCTACACCTTC.

V and J are TRBV7-9 and TRBJ1-4; weak D call: TRBD1 (5 bases). This CDR3 has 16 amino acids. Germline V lookup: CDR1 SEHNR, CDR2 FQNEAQ (reference sequence). The V and J ends lost 6 bases and 2 bases respectively, with 16 bases between them. The CDR3 DNA follows: TGTGCCAGCAGGGAACGAGGGGACTCTACTAATGAAAAACTGTTTTTT. Amino acids: CASRERGDSTNEKLFF.

This chain connects TRBV7-9 to TRBJ1-3, with TRBD1 as a possible D gene (6 bases). The CDR3 runs to 15 residues. Trimming took off 1 base at V and 4 bases at J, with 11 bases between the two ends. The germline gives CDR1 SEHNR, CDR2 FQNEAQ (reference sequence). The CDR3 protein is CASSLDAGAGNTIYF. CDR3 nucleotides: TGTGCCAGCAGCTTAGATGCAGGGGCGGGAAACACCATATATTTT.

V is TRBV5-4 and J is TRBJ2-1; D gene unclear. The CDR3 loop spans 14 amino acids. Trimming took 4 bases from V and 5 from J, leaving 13 bases between them. CDR1 and CDR2 from the germline V gene are SGHNT and YYREEE (reference sequence). This chain's CDR3 is CASSTVVGNNEQFF. The CDR3 nucleotides are TGTGCCAGCAGCACGGTAGTGGGGAACAATGAGCAGTTCTTC.

This CDR3 reads CASSPTGLETQYF. CDR3 coding DNA: TGTGCCAGCTCACCGACAGGTTTGGAGACCCAGTACTTC. This chain uses TRBV18 with TRBJ2-5, with D maybe TRBD1 (6 bases). The CDR3 totals 13 residues. V was trimmed by 3 bases and J by 5 bases, leaving 10 bases between them. CDR1 is KGHSH and CDR2 is LQKENI in the germline V gene.

The chain carries TRBV7-8 and TRBJ1-1, with 10 bases lining up with TRBD1. CDR3 length equals 16 residues. Looked up from germline, CDR1 is SGHVS and CDR2 is FQNEAQ. After removal of 5 bases from V and 4 bases from J, the junction contained 10 bases not matched to a gene. The CDR3 reads CASSAGTGAWSTEAFF. As DNA, the CDR3 is TGTGCCAGCAGCGCCGGGACAGGGGCATGGAGCACTGAAGCTTTCTTT.

The chain's CDR3 is CASSGDGQETQYF. The DNA for the CDR3 is TGTGCCAGCAGTGGGGACGGGCAAGAGACCCAGTACTTC. This chain uses TRBV6-1 with TRBJ2-5, with D possibly called TRBD1 or TRBD2 (5 bases each). V lost 4 bases and J lost 2, with 8 bases in between. CDR3 size: 13 residues. CDR1 MNHNS and CDR2 SASEGT come from the germline V gene.

CDR3 in amino acids: CASSADGGTQYF. The CDR3 DNA follows: TGTGCCAGCAGCGCGGACGGAGGGACCCAGTACTTC. The V and J genes are TRBV7-9 and TRBJ2-5; the D gene is possibly TRBD2 (5 bases). The V gene's germline CDR1 is SEHNR and CDR2 FQNEAQ (reference sequence). The CDR3 is 12 residues long. Trimming removed 5 bases from V and 7 bases from J, with 11 bases in between.

The chain carries TRBV21-1 and TRBJ1-3. TRBV21-1 constitutes a pseudogene. The CDR3 extends over 13 amino acids. In nucleotides, the CDR3 is TGTGCCAGCAGCCTCAAGAGCAGCGACACCATATATTTT. Protein product: CASSLKSSDTIYF.

The genes are TRBV7-9 and TRBJ2-1; D is uncertain. Trimming removed 5 bases from V and 6 bases from J, with 8 bases in between. CDR1 and CDR2 from the germline V gene are SEHNR and FQNEAQ (reference sequence). This CDR3 region has 12 residues. CDR3 nucleotides: TGTGCCAGCAGCGCAGATGGCAATGAGCAGTTCTTC. Translating it yields CASSADGNEQFF.

The rearrangement links TRBV19 to TRBJ1-6, with TRBD1 as a possible D gene (5 bases). Trimming shortened V by 7 bases and J by 7 bases, and 11 bases separated the two germline ends. This CDR3 has 13 amino acids. CDR1 and CDR2 from the germline V gene are LNHDA and SQIVND (reference sequence). The DNA of the CDR3 is TGTGCCAGTACGGAGGGACCAAATTCACCCCTCCACTTT. Its translation: CASTEGPNSPLHF. Full variable domain (outside the CDR3, taken from reference TRBV19 and TRBJ1-6): DGGITQSPKYLFRKEGQNVTLSCEQNLNHDAMYWYRQDPGQGLRLIYYSQIVNDFQKGDIAEGYSVSREKKESFPLTVTSAQKNPTAFYLCASTEGPNSPLHFGNGTRLTVT.

This chain uses TRBV10-3 with TRBJ1-1, with no clear D. Germline CDR1 ENHRY, CDR2 SYGVKD. The CDR3 contains 17 residues. The germline V and J ends were trimmed by 0 bases and 0 bases, with 14 bases remaining between them. CDR3 DNA sequence: TGTGCCATCAGTGAGTCGGGTACAATTTACGTGAACACTGAAGCTTTCTTT. As protein: CAISESGTIYVNTEAFF.

The chain joins TRBV19 to TRBJ1-1, with D unresolved. V was clipped by 1 base and J by 3 bases, with 9 bases between them. The CDR3 consists of 14 residues. Germline V lookup: CDR1 LNHDA, CDR2 SQIVND (reference sequence). The CDR3 reads CASSIGWGYTEAFF. The CDR3 DNA follows: TGTGCCAGTAGTATAGGTTGGGGTTACACTGAAGCTTTCTTT.

The count of this clone is one. The V call is TRBV6-6, the J call TRBJ2-5; 9 positions agree with TRBD1. The CDR3 runs to 16 residues. Per the germline V gene, CDR1 is MNHNY and CDR2 is SVGAGI (reference sequence). V lost 6 bases and J lost 5; bases outside the gene matches: 13. CDR3 DNA: TGTGCCAGCAGCTACCAGGGACAGGGTGGGAGCGAGACCCAGTACTTC. Its translation: CASSYQGQGGSETQYF.